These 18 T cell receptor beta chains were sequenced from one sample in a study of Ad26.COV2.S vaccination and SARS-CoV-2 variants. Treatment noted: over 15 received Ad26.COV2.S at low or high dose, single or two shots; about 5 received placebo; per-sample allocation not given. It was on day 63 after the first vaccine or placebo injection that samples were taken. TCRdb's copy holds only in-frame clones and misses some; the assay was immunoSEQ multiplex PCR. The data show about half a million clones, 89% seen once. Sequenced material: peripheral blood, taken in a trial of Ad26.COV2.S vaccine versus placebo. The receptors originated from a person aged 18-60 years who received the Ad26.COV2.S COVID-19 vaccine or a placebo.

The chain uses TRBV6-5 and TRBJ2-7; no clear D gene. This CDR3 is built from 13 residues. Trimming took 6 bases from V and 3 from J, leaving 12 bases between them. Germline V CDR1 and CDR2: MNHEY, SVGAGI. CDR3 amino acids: CASSALMNYEQYF. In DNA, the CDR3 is TGTGCCAGCAGCGCGCTCATGAACTACGAGCAGTACTTC.

CDR3 in amino acids: CASSMDGGAEAFF. In DNA form, the CDR3 reads TGTGCCAGTAGTATGGACGGGGGGGCTGAAGCTTTCTTT. The chain is built from TRBV19 and TRBJ1-1; tentative D call: TRBD1 (5 bases). This CDR3 has 13 amino acids. Trimming removed 3 bases from V and 6 bases from J, with 11 bases in between. Germline V gives CDR1 LNHDA, CDR2 SQIVND (reference sequence).

CDR3 in DNA: TGTGCCAGCAGCACAAGCCGGACTACATCCTACGAGCAGTACTTC. Translation gives CASSTSRTTSYEQYF. The V call is TRBV4-2, the J call TRBJ2-7; the D gene is possibly TRBD2 (6 bases). This CDR3 is built from 15 residues. V was trimmed by 5 bases and J by 1 base, leaving 15 bases between them. In germline, CDR1 is LGHNA, CDR2 YNFKEQ.

The CDR3 sequence: CASSFTGDTDTQYF. Written as DNA, the CDR3 is TGCGCCAGCAGCTTCACGGGAGACACAGATACGCAGTATTTT. The V gene is TRBV5-1, the J gene TRBJ2-3; possible D gene TRBD2, 6 bases. CDR3 length equals 14 residues. V lost 2 bases and J 2 bases, leaving 9 bases between the germline ends. The germline gives CDR1 SGHRS, CDR2 YFSETQ.

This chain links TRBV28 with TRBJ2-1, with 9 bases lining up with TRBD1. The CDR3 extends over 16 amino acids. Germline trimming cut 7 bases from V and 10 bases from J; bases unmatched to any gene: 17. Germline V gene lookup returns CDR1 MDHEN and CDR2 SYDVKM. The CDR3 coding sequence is TGTGCCAGCATTCGGAACATAAACAGGGGGCGCGGGGAGCAGTTCTTC. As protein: CASIRNINRGRGEQFF.

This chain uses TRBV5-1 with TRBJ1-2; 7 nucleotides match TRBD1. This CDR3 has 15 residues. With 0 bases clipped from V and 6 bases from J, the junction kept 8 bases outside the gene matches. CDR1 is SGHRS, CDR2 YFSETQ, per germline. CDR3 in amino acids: CASSLDPGTENGYTF. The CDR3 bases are TGCGCCAGCAGCTTGGACCCCGGGACAGAGAATGGCTACACCTTC. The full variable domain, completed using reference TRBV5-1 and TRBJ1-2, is KAGVTQTPRYLIKTRGQQVTLSCSPISGHRSVSWYQQTPGQGLQFLFEYFSETQRNKGNFPGRFSGRQFSNSRSEMNVSTLELGDSALYLCASSLDPGTENGYTFGSGTRLTVV.

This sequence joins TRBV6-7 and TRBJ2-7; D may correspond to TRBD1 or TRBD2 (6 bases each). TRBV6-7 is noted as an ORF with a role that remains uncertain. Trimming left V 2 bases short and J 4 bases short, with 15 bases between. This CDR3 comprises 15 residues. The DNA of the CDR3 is TGTGCCAGCAGTTACCGGGGGCAGGGAAGATACGAGCAGTACTTC. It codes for CASSYRGQGRYEQYF.

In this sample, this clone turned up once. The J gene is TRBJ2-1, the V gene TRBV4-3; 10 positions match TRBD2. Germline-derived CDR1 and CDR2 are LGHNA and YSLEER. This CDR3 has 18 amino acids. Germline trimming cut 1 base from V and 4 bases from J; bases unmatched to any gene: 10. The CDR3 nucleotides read TGCGCCAGCAGCCAAGTCGGCTCCCCGGGACTAGCGTACAATGAGCAGTTCTTC. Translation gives CASSQVGSPGLAYNEQFF.

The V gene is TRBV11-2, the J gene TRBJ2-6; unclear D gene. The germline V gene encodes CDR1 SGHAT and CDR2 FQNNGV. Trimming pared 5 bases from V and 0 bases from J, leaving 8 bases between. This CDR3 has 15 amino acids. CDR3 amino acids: CASSLTNSGANVLTF. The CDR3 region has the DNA TGTGCCAGCAGCCTAACAAACTCTGGGGCCAACGTCCTGACTTTC.

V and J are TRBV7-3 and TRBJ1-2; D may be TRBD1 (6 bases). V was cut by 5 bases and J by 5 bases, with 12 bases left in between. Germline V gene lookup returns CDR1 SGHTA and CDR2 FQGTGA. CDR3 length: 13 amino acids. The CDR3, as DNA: TGTGCCAGCAGCGCTACGACAGGATATGGCTACACCTTC. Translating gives CASSATTGYGYTF. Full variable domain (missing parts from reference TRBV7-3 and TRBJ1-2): GAGVSQTPSNKVTEKGKYVELRCDPISGHTALYWYRQSLGQGPEFLIYFQGTGAADDSGLPNDRFFAVRPEGSVSTLKIQRTERGDSAVYLCASSATTGYGYTFGSGTRLTVV.

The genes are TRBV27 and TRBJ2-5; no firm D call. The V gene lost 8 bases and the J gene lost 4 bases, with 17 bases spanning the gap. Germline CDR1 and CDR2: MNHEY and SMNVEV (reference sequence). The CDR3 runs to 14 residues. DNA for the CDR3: TGTGCCAGCTCCATGGCAGGCCCGAGAGAGACCCAGTACTTC. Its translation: CASSMAGPRETQYF.

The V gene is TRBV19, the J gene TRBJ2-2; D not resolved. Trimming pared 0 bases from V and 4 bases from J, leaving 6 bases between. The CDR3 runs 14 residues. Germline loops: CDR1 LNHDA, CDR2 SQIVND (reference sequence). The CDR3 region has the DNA TGTGCCAGTAGTATAGAGACCCCCACCGGGGAGCTGTTTTTT. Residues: CASSIETPTGELFF.

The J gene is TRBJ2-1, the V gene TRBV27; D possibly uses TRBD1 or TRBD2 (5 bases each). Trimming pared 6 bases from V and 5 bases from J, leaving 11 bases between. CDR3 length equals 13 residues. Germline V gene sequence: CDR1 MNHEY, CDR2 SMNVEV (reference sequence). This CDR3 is CASRGTGNNEQFF. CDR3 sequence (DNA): TGTGCCAGCAGGGGGACCGGAAACAATGAGCAGTTCTTC.

The CDR3 sequence is CTSSQERASSYEQYF. In DNA form, the CDR3 reads TGCACCAGCAGCCAAGAAAGGGCAAGCTCCTACGAGCAGTACTTC. The genes are TRBV1 and TRBJ2-7. TRBV1 is a recognized pseudogene. This CDR3 is 15 amino acids long.

The CDR3 spells CASSNAGEGLYEQYF. DNA for the CDR3: TGTGCCAGTAGTAACGCAGGGGAGGGCCTCTACGAGCAGTACTTC. The chain carries TRBV19 and TRBJ2-7; D may be TRBD2 (7 bases). The CDR3 has 15 amino acids. V was shortened by 4 bases and J by 3 bases, with 16 bases between the two germline ends. Germline CDR1 reads LNHDA; CDR2 reads SQIVND (reference sequence).

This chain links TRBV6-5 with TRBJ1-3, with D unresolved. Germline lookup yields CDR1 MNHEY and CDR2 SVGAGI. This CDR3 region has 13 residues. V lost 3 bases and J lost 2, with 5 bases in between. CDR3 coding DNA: TGTGCCAGCAGTTATAGGCCTGGAAACACCATATATTTT. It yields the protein CASSYRPGNTIYF.

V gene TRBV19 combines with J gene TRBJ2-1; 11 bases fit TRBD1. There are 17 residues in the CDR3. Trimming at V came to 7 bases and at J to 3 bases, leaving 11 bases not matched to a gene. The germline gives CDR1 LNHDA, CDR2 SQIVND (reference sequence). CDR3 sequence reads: CASKGLGQGAIYNEQFF. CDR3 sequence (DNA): TGTGCCAGTAAGGGGTTAGGACAGGGGGCGATCTACAATGAGCAGTTCTTC.

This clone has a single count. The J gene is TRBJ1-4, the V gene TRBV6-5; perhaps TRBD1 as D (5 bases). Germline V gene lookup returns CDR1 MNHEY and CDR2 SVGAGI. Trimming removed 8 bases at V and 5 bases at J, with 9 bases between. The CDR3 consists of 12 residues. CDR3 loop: CASGDRNEKLFF. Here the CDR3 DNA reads TGTGCCAGCGGAGACAGAAATGAAAAACTGTTTTTT.